This TCR beta chain stems from a study of T cells in Graves' hyperthyroidism and ophthalmopathy. Study-wide results and limits: Prediction of ophthalmopathy progression came a median 6.5 months pre-onset.

This CDR3 region has 14 residues. V dropped 3 bases and J dropped 5; count of bases not matched to a gene: 6. The germline CDR1 and CDR2 sequences are SGHAT and FQNNGV. This clonotype was seen repeatedly, ten times or more. Its antigen is still unknown. Researchers amplified the TCR beta CDR3 regions from RNA transcripts. The HTBI primer set served for first-round RT-PCR of the TCR CDR3. MiXCR, applied by TCRdb to the multiplex PCR reads, yields one record per CDR3 protein. The sample carries 450,000 to 600,000 distinct CDR3 sequences, just under 20% recorded once. Each person with ophthalmopathy scored at least 3 on the Clinical Activity Score, reached NOSPECS grade 4 or higher, and had been ill under 3 months. Using more than 8 ml of fresh peripheral blood, PBMCs were prepared.

The TCR originated in a man in his forties with Graves' ophthalmopathy. Material: blood. The genes are TRBV11-2 and TRBJ2-5; 7 bases match TRBD1. The CDR3 region has the DNA TGTGCCAGCAGCTTCATCGACAGGGTGGAGACCCAGTACTTC. This codes for CASSFIDRVETQYF.